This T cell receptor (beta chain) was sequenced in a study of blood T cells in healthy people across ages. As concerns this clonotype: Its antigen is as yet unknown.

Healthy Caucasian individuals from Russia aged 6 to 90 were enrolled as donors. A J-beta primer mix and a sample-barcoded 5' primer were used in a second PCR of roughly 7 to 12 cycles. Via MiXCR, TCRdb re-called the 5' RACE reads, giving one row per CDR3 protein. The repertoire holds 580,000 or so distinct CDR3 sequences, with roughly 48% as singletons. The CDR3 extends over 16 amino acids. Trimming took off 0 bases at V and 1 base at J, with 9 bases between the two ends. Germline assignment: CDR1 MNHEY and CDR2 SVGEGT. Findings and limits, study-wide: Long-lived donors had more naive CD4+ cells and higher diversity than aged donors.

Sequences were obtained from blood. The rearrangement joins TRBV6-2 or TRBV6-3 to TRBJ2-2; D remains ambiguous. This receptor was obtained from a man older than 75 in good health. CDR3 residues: CASSYSTGWNTGELFF. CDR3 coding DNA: TGTGCCAGCAGTTACTCGACTGGGTGGAACACCGGGGAGCTGTTTTTT.